These 28 T cell receptor beta chains were sequenced from one sample in a study of blood T cell repertoires in COVID-19 (dated by TCRdb to between 2020 and 2021). Libraries were built with the immunoSEQ multiplex PCR assay. TCRdb stores this immuneACCESS table with in-frame sequences only. Part of the clones is absent; in the studies checked, under half of the shortfall reflects unresolved V genes, and no reason is known for the rest. This sample holds approximately 200,000 clones; approximately 87% were observed only once. Of the sample, 6.2% falls within the top ten clones. The sequenced sample consisted of peripheral blood. The receptors come from a man aged 60 to 69 who had recovered from COVID-19.

The chain combines TRBV18 with TRBJ2-1; D gene uncertain. Trimming cost V 3 bases and J 8 bases, with 11 bases left between them. Germline V gives CDR1 KGHSH, CDR2 LQKENI. The CDR3 is 13 amino acids. The CDR3 here is CASSPDLYHEQFF. The CDR3 DNA follows: TGTGCCAGCTCACCCGATCTATATCATGAGCAGTTCTTC. The full variable domain, in which reference TRBV18 and TRBJ2-1 provide the parts outside the CDR3, is NAGVMQNPRHLVRRRGQEARLRCSPMKGHSHVYWYRQLPEEGLKFMVYLQKENIIDESGMPKERFSAEFPKEGPSILRIQQVVRGDSAAYFCASSPDLYHEQFFGPGTRLTVL.

This chain's CDR3 is CASSLSLRGGEQFF. The CDR3 DNA reads TGTGCCAGCAGCTTATCGCTGAGGGGGGGTGAGCAGTTCTTC. The chain recombines TRBV11-2 with TRBJ2-1; D is perhaps TRBD2 (7 bases). Germline loops: CDR1 SGHAT, CDR2 FQNNGV. Trimming removed 2 bases from V and 9 bases from J, with 14 bases in between. The CDR3 has 14 amino acids.

The chain couples TRBV5-1 to TRBJ2-3; no reliable D call. V lost 3 bases and J lost 2, with 10 bases in between. The CDR3 contains 14 residues. Germline V gene data show CDR1 as SGHRS and CDR2 as YFSETQ. The CDR3 protein is CASSSWQDTDTQYF. CDR3 sequence (DNA): TGCGCCAGCAGCTCGTGGCAAGACACAGATACGCAGTATTTT. Together with reference TRBV5-1 and TRBJ2-3, the CDR3 gives the full variable domain: KAGVTQTPRYLIKTRGQQVTLSCSPISGHRSVSWYQQTPGQGLQFLFEYFSETQRNKGNFPGRFSGRQFSNSRSEMNVSTLELGDSALYLCASSSWQDTDTQYFGPGTRLTVL.

This clone was seen only a few times. The chain joins TRBV5-4 to TRBJ1-2; 7 nucleotides line up with TRBD1. The CDR3 runs 12 residues. The ends lost 9 bases at V and 4 bases at J; junction bases unmatched: 6. Per germline, CDR1 SGHNT and CDR2 YYREEE (reference sequence). CDR3 loop: CATTGTVYGYTF. The CDR3 DNA reads as TGTGCCACCACCGGGACAGTCTATGGCTACACCTTC.

The chain links TRBV6-1 to TRBJ1-1; D perhaps matches TRBD1 (6 bases). CDR1 MNHNS and CDR2 SASEGT come from the germline V gene. The ends were cut back, 1 base at V and 11 bases at J, with 14 bases in the middle. The CDR3 contains 13 residues. DNA for the CDR3: TGTGCCAGCAGTGAAGATGAGAACAGGGTTGCTTTCTTT. Translation gives CASSEDENRVAFF.

The gene calls are TRBV14 and TRBJ1-2; 8 bases align to TRBD1. The CDR3 extends over 13 amino acids. CDR1 is SGHDN, CDR2 FVKESK, per germline. The V and J ends lost 3 bases and 4 bases, in that order; junction bases with no gene match: 1. The CDR3: CASSQGQVYGYTF. For the CDR3, the DNA is TGTGCCAGCAGCCAGGGACAGGTCTATGGCTACACCTTC.

The rearrangement joins TRBV4-1 to TRBJ1-5; 8 nucleotides agree with TRBD1. Germline V gives CDR1 MGHRA, CDR2 YSYEKL. The CDR3 loop spans 15 amino acids. V was clipped by 4 bases and J by 9 bases; unmatched bases: 11. The CDR3 region is CASSREGQGARPQHF. The CDR3 nucleotides are TGCGCCAGCAGCCGGGAGGGTCAGGGGGCGAGGCCCCAGCATTTT.

This rearrangement joins TRBV7-9 to TRBJ1-6, with 7 bases aligning to TRBD1. Trimming cost V 3 bases and J 10 bases; bases outside gene matches: 6. The CDR3 loop spans 14 amino acids. The germline CDR1 and CDR2 sequences are SEHNR and FQNEAQ (reference sequence). The CDR3 region has the DNA TGTGCCAGCAGCTTCGGGCAGGGGGGATCACCCCTCCACTTT. It codes for CASSFGQGGSPLHF.

This chain uses TRBV12-5 with TRBJ2-7, with 8 bases fitting TRBD2. Germline trimming cut 5 bases from V and 3 bases from J; bases unmatched to any gene: 6. Germline values: CDR1 LGHNT, CDR2 FRNRAP. The CDR3 is made up of 14 amino acids. CDR3 in amino acids: CASGGGLGGYEQYF. Written as DNA, the CDR3 is TGTGCTAGTGGTGGGGGACTAGGAGGCTACGAGCAGTACTTC. The variable domain in full, completed from reference TRBV12-5 and TRBJ2-7, reads DARVTQTPRHKVTEMGQEVTMRCQPILGHNTVFWYRQTMMQGLELLAYFRNRAPLDDSGMPKDRFSAEMPDATLATLKIQPSEPRDSAVYFCASGGGLGGYEQYFGPGTRLTVT.

This chain links TRBV6-1 with TRBJ1-1, with D hard to call. Germline lookup yields CDR1 MNHNS and CDR2 SASEGT. The ends were cut back, 1 base at V and 2 bases at J, with 8 bases in the middle. The length of the CDR3 is 14 residues. CDR3 region: CASSEEEGNTEAFF. For the CDR3, the DNA is TGTGCCAGCAGTGAAGAGGAGGGTAACACTGAAGCTTTCTTT.

The V gene is TRBV7-9, the J gene TRBJ2-3; 7 nucleotides line up with TRBD2. Germline CDR1 and CDR2: SEHNR and FQNEAQ (reference sequence). V was clipped by 2 bases and J by 0 bases; unmatched bases: 5. The CDR3 runs to 16 residues. CDR3: CASSLLAGASTDTQYF. DNA of the CDR3: TGTGCCAGCAGCTTATTAGCGGGTGCTAGCACAGATACGCAGTATTTT.

The V call is TRBV20-1, the J call TRBJ1-4; 11 bases agree with TRBD1. The CDR3 sequence is 15 residues long. After removal of 6 bases from V and 8 bases from J, the junction contained 11 bases not matched to a gene. CDR1 DFQATT and CDR2 SNEGSKA come from the germline V gene (reference sequence). This CDR3 is CSASEGQGVREKLFF. DNA for the CDR3: TGCAGTGCCAGTGAGGGACAGGGGGTGAGAGAAAAACTGTTTTTT.

The chain combines TRBV4-1 with TRBJ1-1, with D perhaps matching TRBD1 (5 bases). The CDR3 sequence is 15 residues long. Germline V gene lookup returns CDR1 MGHRA and CDR2 YSYEKL. Deletions cut 1 base from V and 10 bases from J, with 19 bases between. This chain's CDR3 is CASSQVIQGELGAFF. In DNA, the CDR3 is TGCGCCAGCAGCCAAGTTATCCAGGGCGAGCTCGGAGCTTTCTTT.

The chain joins TRBV6-5 to TRBJ1-3; 8 nucleotides line up with TRBD1. The ends lost 6 bases at V and 3 bases at J; junction bases unmatched: 4. The CDR3 totals 14 residues. Germline CDR1 reads MNHEY; CDR2 reads SVGAGI. The CDR3, as DNA: TGTGCCAGCAGCCCCGGACAGGGTGGAAACACCATATATTTT. It translates to CASSPGQGGNTIYF.

The chain joins TRBV6-2 or TRBV6-3 to TRBJ1-5, with 7 bases matching TRBD1. In germline, CDR1 is MNHEY, CDR2 SVGEGT. This CDR3 is 15 amino acids long. The V and J ends lost 2 bases and 5 bases, in that order; junction bases with no gene match: 6. In DNA form, the CDR3 reads TGTGCCAGCAGTTACCAGACCAGGGGGTATCAGCCCCAGCATTTT. Encoded protein: CASSYQTRGYQPQHF.

The gene calls are TRBV27 and TRBJ1-3; TRBD1 agrees at 8 bases. Trimming removed 4 bases from V and 1 base from J; junction bases left unmatched: 15. Germline loops: CDR1 MNHEY, CDR2 SMNVEV (reference sequence). The CDR3 has 19 residues. The CDR3 is CASSSRSYGTGLSGNTIYF. The CDR3 DNA is TGTGCCAGCAGTTCAAGGAGCTATGGGACAGGTTTGTCTGGAAACACCATATATTTT.

The V gene is TRBV3-1 (or the pseudogene TRBV3-2), the J gene TRBJ2-1; 9 bases map to TRBD2. V trimming: 4 bases; J trimming: 3 bases; junction bases outside the gene matches: 4. The CDR3 contains 15 residues. Germline assignment: CDR1 LGHDT and CDR2 YNNKEL (reference sequence). CDR3 sequence (DNA): TGTGCCAGCAGCCTTAGCGGGAGAGACTACAATGAGCAGTTCTTC. Translation gives CASSLSGRDYNEQFF.

V is TRBV12-3 or TRBV12-4 and J is TRBJ2-1, with 9 nucleotides matching TRBD2. V trimming: 3 bases; J trimming: 8 bases; junction bases outside the gene matches: 2. The CDR3 runs to 13 residues. CDR3 bases: TGTGCCAGCAGTTTTCGGACTAGCGATGAGCAGTTCTTC. As protein: CASSFRTSDEQFF.

The J gene is TRBJ2-5, the V gene TRBV5-1, with TRBD1 identical over 10 bases. The CDR3 length is 14 residues. Germline V gene data show CDR1 as SGHRS and CDR2 as YFSETQ. With 4 bases clipped from V and 4 bases from J, the junction kept 4 bases outside the gene matches. CDR3 protein: CASSPTGGGETQYF. CDR3 bases: TGCGCCAGCAGCCCGACAGGGGGCGGAGAGACCCAGTACTTC.

The chain uses TRBV19 and TRBJ1-1, with D perhaps matching TRBD1 (6 bases). The CDR3 contains 13 residues. Germline assignment: CDR1 LNHDA and CDR2 SQIVND (reference sequence). Trimming took off 6 bases at V and 6 bases at J, with 14 bases between the two ends. The CDR3 here is CASSPRGGAEAFF. DNA for the CDR3: TGTGCCAGTAGCCCTAGGGGGGGGGCTGAAGCTTTCTTT.

V is TRBV4-1 and J is TRBJ2-5; no reliable D call. Trimming left V 0 bases short and J 1 base short, with 9 bases between. CDR1 and CDR2 (germline): MGHRA, YSYEKL. There are 15 residues in the CDR3. The CDR3 sequence: CASSQELSFQETQYF. In DNA, the CDR3 is TGCGCCAGCAGCCAAGAGTTGTCTTTCCAAGAGACCCAGTACTTC.

The V gene is TRBV2, the J gene TRBJ2-2, with D possibly being TRBD1 (5 bases). The V gene's germline CDR1 is SNHLY and CDR2 FYNNEI. The CDR3 spans 13 residues. Trimming removed 8 bases at V and 7 bases at J, with 14 bases between. The CDR3 DNA reads TGTGCCAGCGACAGAGACTCCTACGGGGAGCTGTTTTTT. It encodes CASDRDSYGELFF. The whole variable domain, remainder taken from reference TRBV2 and TRBJ2-2, is EPEVTQTPSHQVTQMGQEVILRCVPISNHLYFYWYRQILGQKVEFLVSFYNNEISEKSEIFDDQFSVERPDGSNFTLKIRSTKLEDSAMYFCASDRDSYGELFFGEGSRLTVL.

This chain connects TRBV9 to TRBJ2-3, with a tentative D call TRBD2 (5 bases). The CDR3 has 16 residues. The V gene's germline CDR1 is SGDLS and CDR2 YYNGEE. Trimming pared 4 bases from V and 1 base from J, leaving 16 bases between. CDR3 amino acids: CASSPVLAGGTDTQYF. The CDR3 region has the DNA TGTGCCAGCAGCCCGGTTCTAGCTGGTGGCACAGATACGCAGTATTTT.

The chain is built from TRBV27 and TRBJ1-2; possibly TRBD1 for D (6 bases). The CDR3 length is 12 residues. The V end lost 8 bases, the J end lost 8 bases, and 15 bases lay between the germline ends. Germline V lookup: CDR1 MNHEY, CDR2 SMNVEV (reference sequence). The CDR3 DNA follows: TGTGCCAGCCACCGGGGGGCTGGCGGCTACACCTTC. Protein sequence: CASHRGAGGYTF.

The genes are TRBV6-2 or TRBV6-3 and TRBJ1-5; D not resolved. Trimming cost V 0 bases and J 0 bases, with 15 bases left between them. This CDR3 has 18 residues. CDR1 and CDR2 (germline): MNHEY, SVGEGT. The CDR3 sequence: CASSYSKARRYSNQPQHF. In nucleotides, the CDR3 is TGTGCCAGCAGTTACTCAAAAGCGCGACGGTATAGCAATCAGCCCCAGCATTTT.

The sample holds a few counts of this clone. The genes are TRBV10-2 and TRBJ1-5; TRBD1 aligns across 7 bases. Germline V lookup: CDR1 WSHSY, CDR2 SAAADI. Trimming took 3 bases from V and 7 from J; bases not matched to a gene: 3. The CDR3 contains 13 residues. The CDR3 DNA is TGCGCCAGCAGTGAAGGGGGCAGGCAGCCCCAGCATTTT. It codes for CASSEGGRQPQHF.

The chain is built from TRBV29-1 and TRBJ2-5; tentatively, D is TRBD2 (6 bases). CDR1 is SQVTM, CDR2 ANQGSEA, per germline. Trimming stripped 4 bases from V and 4 bases from J, with 16 bases between. The CDR3 covers 14 residues. The CDR3 DNA follows: TGCAGCGTTGCTGAGGGCCTCGGGGGAGAGACCCAGTACTTC. Translating gives CSVAEGLGGETQYF.

This clone has a single count. The chain recombines TRBV7-3 with TRBJ1-6; 7 positions match TRBD1. This CDR3 comprises 17 residues. Trimming cost V 3 bases and J 5 bases; bases outside gene matches: 10. From germline, CDR1 is SGHTA and CDR2 FQGTGA. The CDR3 sequence: CASSFSRRGQNNSPLHF. The DNA for the CDR3 is TGTGCCAGCAGCTTCTCCAGAAGGGGACAGAATAATTCACCCCTCCACTTT.